The text below deals with one TCR beta chain. This record belongs to a study of blood T cell repertoires in COVID-19. Profiled with immunoSEQ multiplex PCR; TCRdb holds only in-frame clones, not every one. The sample records over 100,000 clones, over 60% being singletons. The ends were cut back, 5 bases at V and 0 bases at J, with 11 bases in the middle. Germline assignment: CDR1 SGHDN and CDR2 FVKESK. There are 14 residues in the CDR3. The receptor was derived from a human donor in a cohort sampled during active or convalescent COVID-19. Sample: peripheral blood. The chain carries TRBV14 and TRBJ2-7; D uncertain. The chain's CDR3 is CASSRSQNSYEQYF. The CDR3 nucleotides read TGTGCCAGCAGCAGATCACAGAACTCCTACGAGCAGTACTTC.